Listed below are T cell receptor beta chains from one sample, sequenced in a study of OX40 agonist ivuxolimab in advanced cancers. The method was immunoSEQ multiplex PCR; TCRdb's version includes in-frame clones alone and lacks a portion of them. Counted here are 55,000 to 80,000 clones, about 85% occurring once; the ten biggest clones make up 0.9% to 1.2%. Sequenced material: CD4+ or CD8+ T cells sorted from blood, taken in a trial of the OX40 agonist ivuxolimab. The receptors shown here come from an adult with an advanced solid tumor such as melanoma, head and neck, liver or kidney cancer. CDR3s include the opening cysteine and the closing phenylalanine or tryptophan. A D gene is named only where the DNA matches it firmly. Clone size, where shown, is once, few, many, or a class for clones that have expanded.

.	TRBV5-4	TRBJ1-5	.	CASSWTISGNQPQHF	TGCGCCAGCAGCTGGACAATTAGTGGCAATCAGCCCCAGCATTTT
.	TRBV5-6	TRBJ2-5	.	CASSFSETQYF	TGTGCCAGCAGCTTCTCAGAGACCCAGTACTTC
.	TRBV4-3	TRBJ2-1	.	CASSQDGGGSYYNEQFF	TGCGCCAGCAGCCAAGATGGGGGGGGCAGTTACTACAATGAGCAGTTCTTC
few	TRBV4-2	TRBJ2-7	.	CASSQDTAALSYEQYF	TGTGCCAGCAGCCAAGATACGGCGGCACTCTCCTACGAGCAGTACTTC
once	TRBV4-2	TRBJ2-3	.	CASSQGFDTQYF	TGTGCCAGCAGCCAAGGGTTTGATACGCAGTATTTT
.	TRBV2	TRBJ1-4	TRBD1	CASSQTGGPNEKLFF	TGTGCCAGCAGTCAGACAGGGGGCCCGAATGAAAAACTGTTTTTT
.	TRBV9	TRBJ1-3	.	CASSVDPSSGNTIYF	TGTGCCAGCAGCGTAGACCCGAGCTCTGGAAACACCATATATTTT
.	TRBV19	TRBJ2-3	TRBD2	CASSPPGTRSSTDTQYF	TGTGCCAGTAGTCCCCCGGGGACTAGATCTAGCACAGATACGCAGTATTTT
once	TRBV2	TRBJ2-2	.	CASSPQGTNTGELFF	TGTGCCAGCAGTCCTCAGGGGACGAACACCGGGGAGCTGTTTTTT
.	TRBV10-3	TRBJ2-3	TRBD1	CAIRYRRDRGTDTQYF	TGTGCCATTCGTTACCGCCGGGACAGAGGTACAGATACGCAGTATTTT
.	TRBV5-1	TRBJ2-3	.	CASSLSQSTDTQYF	TGCGCCAGCAGCTTATCACAAAGCACAGATACGCAGTATTTT
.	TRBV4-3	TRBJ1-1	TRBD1	CASSRGQGDTEAFF	TGCGCCAGCAGCCGGGGACAGGGGGACACTGAAGCTTTCTTT
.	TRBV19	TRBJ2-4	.	CASSLITGTLAKNIQYF	TGTGCCAGTAGTCTAATTACAGGTACACTAGCCAAAAACATTCAGTACTTC
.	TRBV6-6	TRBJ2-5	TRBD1	CASRGTGAGETQYF	TGTGCCAGCAGGGGGACAGGGGCGGGAGAGACCCAGTACTTC
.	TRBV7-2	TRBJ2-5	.	CASSLGGPQETQYF	TGTGCCAGCAGCTTAGGGGGACCCCAAGAGACCCAGTACTTC
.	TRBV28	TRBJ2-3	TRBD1	CASSLTEGQGRTDTQYF	TGTGCCAGCAGCCTCACCGAGGGACAGGGGAGGACAGATACGCAGTATTTT
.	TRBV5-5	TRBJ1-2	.	CASSLQSVYGYTF	TGTGCCAGCAGCTTGCAGTCGGTTTATGGCTACACCTTC
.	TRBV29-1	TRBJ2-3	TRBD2	CSASGGRGGGDTQYF	TGCAGCGCAAGCGGGGGTCGGGGTGGAGGAGATACGCAGTATTTT
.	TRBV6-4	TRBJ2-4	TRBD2	CASNSGLAINIQYF	TGTGCCAGCAATTCGGGACTAGCCATAAACATTCAGTACTTC
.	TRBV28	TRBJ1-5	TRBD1	CASTVGTGEQPQHF	TGTGCCAGCACCGTAGGGACAGGGGAGCAGCCCCAGCATTTT
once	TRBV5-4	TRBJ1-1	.	CASSLGGPRDTEAFF	TGTGCCAGCAGCCTAGGGGGGCCCAGGGACACTGAAGCTTTCTTT
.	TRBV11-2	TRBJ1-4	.	CASSFSILSNEKLFF	TGTGCCAGCAGCTTTAGCATACTGTCTAATGAAAAACTGTTTTTT
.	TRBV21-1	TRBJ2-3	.	CASSKSISGTGEYWGTDTQYF	TGTGCCAGCAGCAAATCCATCTCCGGGACAGGGGAATATTGGGGCACAGATACGCAGTATTTT
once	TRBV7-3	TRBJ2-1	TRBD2	CANPASGRPHYNEQFF	TGTGCCAACCCGGCTAGCGGGCGCCCTCACTACAATGAGCAGTTCTTC
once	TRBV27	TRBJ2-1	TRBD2	CASRGLAGHNEQFF	TGTGCCAGCAGAGGACTAGCGGGCCACAATGAGCAGTTCTTC
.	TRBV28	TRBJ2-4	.	CASSSASEAKNIQYF	TGTGCCAGCAGTTCCGCGTCCGAGGCCAAAAACATTCAGTACTTC
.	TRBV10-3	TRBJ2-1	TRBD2	CAISWTSGNNEQFF	TGTGCCATCAGTTGGACTAGCGGGAACAATGAGCAGTTCTTC